What follows are 19 T cell receptor beta chains derived from one specimen sequenced in a study of cytomegalovirus exposure and HLA in healthy donors (dated by TCRdb to 2016 to 2017). The receptor library was made with the immunoSEQ multiplex PCR assay. For the multiplex PCR, a mixture combining 60 forward primers for TCR Vbeta segments and 13 reverse primers for TCR Jbeta segments was used. This is the immuneACCESS table as TCRdb keeps it, with only in-frame sequences that have V and J called. A part of the clones is gone; compared with another copy, unresolved V genes explain less than half, and the rest is unexplained. The sample table shows roughly 180,000 clones, and around 85% are seen once. The biggest ten clones account for 1% of the sample. Input material: PBMCs. These TCRs come from a boy aged 2 to 9 in good health and CMV-seronegative.

V is TRBV6-6 and J is TRBJ1-4; D unclear. CDR1 is MNHNY, CDR2 SVGAGI, per germline (reference sequence). Trimming took off 6 bases at V and 8 bases at J, with 7 bases between the two ends. This CDR3 is built from 11 residues. The CDR3 coding sequence is TGTGCCAGCAGCTTCGGGGAAAAACTGTTTTTT. This translates into CASSFGEKLFF.

CDR3 region: CASSLERAGYLQETQYF. As DNA, the CDR3 is TGTGCCAGCAGCTTAGAGAGGGCGGGGTATCTCCAAGAGACCCAGTACTTC. This chain links TRBV7-6 with TRBJ2-5; D perhaps matches TRBD2 (6 bases). V lost 1 base, J lost 1 base, and 16 bases lay in between. The CDR3 has 17 residues. Germline lookup yields CDR1 SGHVS and CDR2 FNYEAQ.

The rearrangement joins TRBV30 to TRBJ2-7; D might be TRBD2 (6 bases). The CDR3 totals 11 residues. CDR1 is GTSNPN and CDR2 is SVGIG in the germline V gene (reference sequence). V dropped 6 bases and J dropped 3 bases, with 9 bases sitting between them. The CDR3 loop is CACSGRYEQYF. DNA of the CDR3: TGTGCCTGTAGCGGTCGCTACGAGCAGTACTTC.

V gene TRBV27 combines with J gene TRBJ1-4, with D possibly matching TRBD1 (5 bases). Looked up from germline, CDR1 is MNHEY and CDR2 is SMNVEV (reference sequence). The V end was cut by 5 bases, the J end by 8 bases, with 15 bases between. The CDR3 is 14 residues long. This CDR3 is CASSLQVGQEKLFF. The DNA for the CDR3 is TGTGCCAGCAGTCTCCAGGTGGGGCAGGAAAAACTGTTTTTT.

J is TRBJ1-1 and V is TRBV5-1; 7 bases are a match to TRBD1. Germline trimming cut 5 bases from V and 2 bases from J; bases unmatched to any gene: 6. The CDR3 totals 14 residues. CDR1 SGHRS and CDR2 YFSETQ come from the germline V gene. The CDR3: CASRPGTANTEAFF. CDR3 DNA sequence: TGCGCCAGCAGGCCCGGGACAGCAAACACTGAAGCTTTCTTT.

V usage is TRBV5-1 and J usage is TRBJ1-2, with D maybe TRBD1 (6 bases). V lost 0 bases and J lost 3, with 12 bases in between. The CDR3 extends over 15 amino acids. CDR1 and CDR2 from the germline V gene are SGHRS and YFSETQ. CDR3 DNA: TGCGCCAGCAGCTTGGACGGACAGAGTTACTATGGCTACACCTTC. As protein: CASSLDGQSYYGYTF.

This clone was seen only a few times. The chain recombines TRBV9 with TRBJ2-7; 11 bases agree with TRBD2. The junction had 6 bases not matched to a gene; V was cut back by 3 bases and J by 4 bases. This CDR3 region has 15 residues. CDR1 and CDR2 (germline): SGDLS, YYNGEE. The CDR3 DNA sequence: TGTGCCAGCAGCGCCGGGACTAGCGGTCCGTACGAGCAGTACTTC. This translates into CASSAGTSGPYEQYF.

This clone has more than one count but fewer than ten. The chain couples TRBV7-2 to TRBJ1-3; 8 nucleotides match TRBD1. The CDR3 is made up of 13 amino acids. CDR1 is SGHTA, CDR2 FQGNSA, per germline. With 3 bases clipped from V and 7 bases from J, the junction kept 2 bases outside the gene matches. Here the CDR3 reads CASSLDRVNTIYF. The CDR3 DNA follows: TGTGCCAGCAGCTTGGACAGGGTGAACACCATATATTTT. Together with reference TRBV7-2 and TRBJ1-3, the CDR3 gives the full variable domain: GAGVSQSPSNKVTEKGKDVELRCDPISGHTALYWYRQSLGQGLEFLIYFQGNSAPDKSGLPSDRFSAERTGGSVSTLTIQRTQQEDSAVYLCASSLDRVNTIYFGEGSWLTVV.

The chain combines TRBV29-1 with TRBJ2-7; 8 bases are shared with TRBD1. Germline CDR1 and CDR2: SQVTM and ANQGSEA. The trim removed 7 bases at V and 4 bases at J, leaving 12 bases unmatched. This CDR3 has 14 residues. CDR3 DNA sequence: TGCAGCGCTGCTGGGGGGACAGGAGCATACGAGCAGTACTTC. It is translated as CSAAGGTGAYEQYF.

Here the CDR3 reads CASSGGGNSYEQYF. In nucleotides, the CDR3 is TGTGCCAGCAGTGGCGGGGGTAACTCCTACGAGCAGTACTTC. This rearrangement joins TRBV6-1 to TRBJ2-7; TRBD2 agrees at 7 bases. The V gene end was trimmed by 4 bases and the J gene end by 0 bases; junction bases not matched to a gene: 3. This CDR3 is 14 amino acids long. Germline V gene data show CDR1 as MNHNS and CDR2 as SASEGT.

This clone has more than one count but fewer than ten. The chain carries TRBV30 and TRBJ2-1; 9 bases align to TRBD1. This CDR3 is built from 14 residues. Per the germline V gene, CDR1 is GTSNPN and CDR2 is SVGIG (reference sequence). With 3 bases clipped from V and 1 base from J, the junction kept 1 base outside the gene matches. DNA of the CDR3: TGTGCCTGGAGGACAGGGGGATCCTACAATGAGCAGTTCTTC. It encodes CAWRTGGSYNEQFF.

The V call is TRBV7-2, the J call TRBJ1-1, with 7 bases aligning to TRBD1. The length of the CDR3 is 14 residues. The junction had 4 bases not matched to a gene; V was cut back by 5 bases and J by 1 base. Germline V CDR1 and CDR2: SGHTA, FQGNSA. The CDR3 loop is CASSVRQGNTEAFF. The CDR3 bases are TGTGCCAGCAGCGTCAGACAGGGGAACACTGAAGCTTTCTTT.

The gene calls are TRBV6-4 and TRBJ2-3; 12 bases are shared with TRBD2. The germline gives CDR1 MRHNA, CDR2 SNTAGT. CDR3 size: 15 residues. Trimming at V came to 3 bases and at J to 3 bases, leaving 1 base not matched to a gene. CDR3 DNA: TGTGCCAGCAGTGAAGGGACTAGCGGGACAGATACGCAGTATTTT. It is translated as CASSEGTSGTDTQYF.

The rearrangement joins TRBV5-6 to TRBJ2-7; D possibly corresponds to TRBD2 (6 bases). The CDR3 spans 11 residues. Trimming removed 4 bases at V and 7 bases at J, with 9 bases between. Looked up from germline, CDR1 is SGHDT and CDR2 is YYEEEE. CDR3 sequence reads: CASSGGEEQYV. The CDR3 region has the DNA TGTGCCAGCAGCGGCGGGGAGGAGCAGTACGTC.

The chain recombines TRBV11-3 with TRBJ2-7, with a possible D match to TRBD2 (6 bases). The CDR3 is 10 amino acids. The V gene's germline CDR1 is SGHNT and CDR2 YENEEA. The V and J ends lost 8 bases and 6 bases respectively, with 8 bases between them. CDR3 nucleotides: TGTGCCAGCTTGGGGGGCGAGCAGTACTTC. It yields the protein CASLGGEQYF.

This sequence joins TRBV5-4 and TRBJ2-1, with 11 bases identical to TRBD2. The ends lost 4 bases at V and 8 bases at J; junction bases unmatched: 5. Germline assignment: CDR1 SGHNT and CDR2 YYREEE (reference sequence). This CDR3 contains 14 residues. CDR3 coding DNA: TGTGCCAGCAGCCTACTAGCGGGAGAAGATGAGCAGTTCTTC. Its translation is CASSLLAGEDEQFF.

The V call is TRBV7-3, the J call TRBJ2-5, with D possibly being TRBD2 (6 bases). With 5 bases removed from V and 2 bases from J, the gap between germline ends came to 9 bases. The CDR3 consists of 13 residues. Germline CDR1 SGHTA, CDR2 FQGTGA. CDR3: CASSPGLQETQYF. The CDR3 nucleotides read TGTGCCAGCAGCCCGGGACTGCAAGAGACCCAGTACTTC.

The chain carries TRBV5-4 and TRBJ1-2; possible D gene TRBD1, 5 bases. The germline gives CDR1 SGHNT, CDR2 YYREEE (reference sequence). Trimming removed 1 base at V and 2 bases at J, with 12 bases between. This CDR3 has 15 residues. For the CDR3, the DNA is TGTGCCAGCAGCTTGCTCGGGGGGTTAAACTATGGCTACACCTTC. Translation: CASSLLGGLNYGYTF.

This clone was found once. This rearrangement joins TRBV27 to TRBJ2-6, with D perhaps matching TRBD1 (6 bases). There are 16 residues in the CDR3. CDR1 and CDR2 from the germline V gene are MNHEY and SMNVEV (reference sequence). Trimming shortened V by 3 bases and J by 6 bases, and 15 bases separated the two germline ends. The CDR3 nucleotides read TGTGCCAGCAGTTTTTTAACCCAGGGGTTGGCCAACGTCCTGACTTTC. This codes for CASSFLTQGLANVLTF. Drawing the rest from reference TRBV27 and TRBJ2-6, the complete variable domain is EAQVTQNPRYLITVTGKKLTVTCSQNMNHEYMSWYRQDPGLGLRQIYYSMNVEVTDKGDVPEGYKVSRKEKRNFPLILESPSPNQTSLYFCASSFLTQGLANVLTFGAGSRLTVL.